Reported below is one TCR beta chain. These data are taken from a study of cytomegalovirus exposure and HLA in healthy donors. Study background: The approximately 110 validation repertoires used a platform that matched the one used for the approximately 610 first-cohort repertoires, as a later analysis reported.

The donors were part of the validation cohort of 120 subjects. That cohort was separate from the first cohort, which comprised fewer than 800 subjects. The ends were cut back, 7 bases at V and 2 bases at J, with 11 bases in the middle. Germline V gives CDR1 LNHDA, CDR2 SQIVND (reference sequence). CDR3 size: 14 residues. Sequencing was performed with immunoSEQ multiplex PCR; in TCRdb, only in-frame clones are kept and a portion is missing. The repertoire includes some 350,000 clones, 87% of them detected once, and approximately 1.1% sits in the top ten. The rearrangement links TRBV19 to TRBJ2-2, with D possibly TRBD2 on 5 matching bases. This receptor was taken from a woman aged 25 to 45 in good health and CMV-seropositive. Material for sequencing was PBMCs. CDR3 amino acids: CASKGLANTGELFF. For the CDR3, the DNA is TGTGCCAGTAAGGGTCTAGCCAACACCGGGGAGCTGTTTTTT.